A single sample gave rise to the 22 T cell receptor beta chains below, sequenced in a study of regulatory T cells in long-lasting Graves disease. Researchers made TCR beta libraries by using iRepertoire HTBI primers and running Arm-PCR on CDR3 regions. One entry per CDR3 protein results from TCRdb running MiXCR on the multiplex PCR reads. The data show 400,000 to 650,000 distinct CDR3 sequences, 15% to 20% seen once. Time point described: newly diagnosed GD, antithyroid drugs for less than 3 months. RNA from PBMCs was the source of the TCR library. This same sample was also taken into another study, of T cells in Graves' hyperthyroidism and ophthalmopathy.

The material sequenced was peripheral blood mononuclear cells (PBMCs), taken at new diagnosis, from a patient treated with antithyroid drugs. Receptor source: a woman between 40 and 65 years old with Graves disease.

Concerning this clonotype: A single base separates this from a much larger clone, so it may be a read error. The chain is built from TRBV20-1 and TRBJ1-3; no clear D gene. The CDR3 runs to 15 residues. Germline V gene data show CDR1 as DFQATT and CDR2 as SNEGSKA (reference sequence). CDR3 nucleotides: TGCAGTGCCCCCCCCCGGAAAGACTCTGGAGACACCATATATTTT. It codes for CSAPPRKDSGDTIYF.

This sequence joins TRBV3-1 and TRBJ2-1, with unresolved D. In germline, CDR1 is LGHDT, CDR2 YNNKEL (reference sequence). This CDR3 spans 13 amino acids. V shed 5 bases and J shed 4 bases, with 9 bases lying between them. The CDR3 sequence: CASSSTRYNEQFF. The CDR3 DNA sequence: TGTGCCAGCAGCTCTACACGTTACAATGAGCAGTTCTTC.

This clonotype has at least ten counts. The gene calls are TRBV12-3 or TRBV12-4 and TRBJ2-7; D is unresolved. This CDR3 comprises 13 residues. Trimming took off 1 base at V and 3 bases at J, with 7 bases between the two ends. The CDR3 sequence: CASSLDTFYEQYF. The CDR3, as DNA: TGTGCCAGCAGTTTAGACACCTTCTACGAGCAGTACTTC.

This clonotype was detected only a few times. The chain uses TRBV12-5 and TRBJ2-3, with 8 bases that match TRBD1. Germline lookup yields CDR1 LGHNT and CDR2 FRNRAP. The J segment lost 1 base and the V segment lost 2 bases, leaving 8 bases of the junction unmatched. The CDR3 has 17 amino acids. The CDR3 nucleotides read TGTGCTAGTGGTTTGCCCACGTTGACAGGGGGCACAGATACGCAGTATTTT. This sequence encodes CASGLPTLTGGTDTQYF.

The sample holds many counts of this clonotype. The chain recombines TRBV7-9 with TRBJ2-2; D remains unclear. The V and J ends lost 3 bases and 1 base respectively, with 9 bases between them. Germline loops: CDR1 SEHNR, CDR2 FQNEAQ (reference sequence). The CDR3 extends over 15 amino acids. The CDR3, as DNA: TGTGCCAGCAGCTTCGACCCCGGGAACACCGGGGAGCTGTTTTTT. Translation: CASSFDPGNTGELFF.

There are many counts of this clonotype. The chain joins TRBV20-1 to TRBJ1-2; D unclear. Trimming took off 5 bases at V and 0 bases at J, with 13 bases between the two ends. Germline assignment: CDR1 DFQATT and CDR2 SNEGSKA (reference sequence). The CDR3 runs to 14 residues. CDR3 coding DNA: TGCAGTGCTCCTTTACTCGAATCTAACTATGGCTACACCTTC. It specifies CSAPLLESNYGYTF.

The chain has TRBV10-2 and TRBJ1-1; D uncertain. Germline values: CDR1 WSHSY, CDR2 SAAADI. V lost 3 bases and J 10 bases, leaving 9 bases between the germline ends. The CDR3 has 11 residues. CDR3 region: CASSDGPRAFF. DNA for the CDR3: TGCGCCAGCAGTGACGGGCCCCGAGCTTTCTTT.

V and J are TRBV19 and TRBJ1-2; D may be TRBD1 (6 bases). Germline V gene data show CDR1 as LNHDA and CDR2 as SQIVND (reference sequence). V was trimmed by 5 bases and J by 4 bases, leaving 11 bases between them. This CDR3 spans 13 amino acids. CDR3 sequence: CASSGGDLYGYTF. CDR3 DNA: TGTGCCAGTAGTGGGGGCGATCTCTATGGCTACACCTTC.

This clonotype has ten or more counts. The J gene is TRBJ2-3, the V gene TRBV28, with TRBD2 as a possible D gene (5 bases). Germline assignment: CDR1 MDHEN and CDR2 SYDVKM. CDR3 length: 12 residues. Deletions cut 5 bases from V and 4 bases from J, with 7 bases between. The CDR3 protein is CASSRGPDTQYF. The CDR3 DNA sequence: TGTGCCAGCAGTCGGGGTCCAGATACGCAGTATTTT. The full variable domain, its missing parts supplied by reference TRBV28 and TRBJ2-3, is DVKVTQSSRYLVKRTGEKVFLECVQDMDHENMFWYRQDPGLGLRLIYFSYDVKMKEKGDIPEGYSVSREKKERFSLILESASTNQTSMYLCASSRGPDTQYFGPGTRLTVL.

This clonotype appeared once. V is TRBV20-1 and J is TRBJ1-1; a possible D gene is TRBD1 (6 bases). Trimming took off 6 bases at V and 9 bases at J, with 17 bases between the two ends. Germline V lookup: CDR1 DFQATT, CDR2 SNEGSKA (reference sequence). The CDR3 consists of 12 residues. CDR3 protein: CSAQRGRPKAFF. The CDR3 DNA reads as TGCAGTGCGCAACGGGGGCGGCCTAAAGCTTTCTTT.

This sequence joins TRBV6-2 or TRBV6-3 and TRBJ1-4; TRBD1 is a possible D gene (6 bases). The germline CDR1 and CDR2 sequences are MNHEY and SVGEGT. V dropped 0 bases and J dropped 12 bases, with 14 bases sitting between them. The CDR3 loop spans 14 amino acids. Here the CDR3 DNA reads TGTGCCAGCAGTTACTCGAAGGGGGTTGTGGAACTGTTTTTT. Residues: CASSYSKGVVELFF.

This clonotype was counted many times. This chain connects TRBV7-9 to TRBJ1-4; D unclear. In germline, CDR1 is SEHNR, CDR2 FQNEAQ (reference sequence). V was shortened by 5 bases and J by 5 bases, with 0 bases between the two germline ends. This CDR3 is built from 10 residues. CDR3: CASSNEKLFF. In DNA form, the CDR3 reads TGTGCCAGCAGCAATGAAAAACTGTTTTTT.

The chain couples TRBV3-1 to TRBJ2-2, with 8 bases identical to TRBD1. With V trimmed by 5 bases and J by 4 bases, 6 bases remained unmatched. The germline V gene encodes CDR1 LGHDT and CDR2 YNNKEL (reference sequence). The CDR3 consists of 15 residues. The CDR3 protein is CASSFGQGFTGELFF. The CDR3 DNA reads TGTGCCAGCAGCTTCGGACAGGGATTCACCGGGGAGCTGTTTTTT.

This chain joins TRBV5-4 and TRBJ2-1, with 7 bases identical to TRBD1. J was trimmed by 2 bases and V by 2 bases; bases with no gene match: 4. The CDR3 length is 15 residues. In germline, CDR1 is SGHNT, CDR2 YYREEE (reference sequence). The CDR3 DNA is TGTGCCAGCAGCTTAGTCAGGGGGACCTACAATGAGCAGTTCTTC. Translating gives CASSLVRGTYNEQFF.

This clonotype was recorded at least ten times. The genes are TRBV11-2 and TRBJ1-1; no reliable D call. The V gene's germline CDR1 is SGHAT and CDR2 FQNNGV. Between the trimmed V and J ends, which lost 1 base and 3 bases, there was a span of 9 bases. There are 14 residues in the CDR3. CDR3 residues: CASSLVGPDTEAFF. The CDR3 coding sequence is TGTGCCAGCAGCTTAGTAGGACCTGACACTGAAGCTTTCTTT.

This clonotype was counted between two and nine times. The CDR3 bases are TGTGCCAGCAGCGTCGGACAGGGAAACAATCAGCCCCAGCATTTT. Translating gives CASSVGQGNNQPQHF. The V and J genes are TRBV9 and TRBJ1-5; 8 bases match TRBD1. J gave up 3 bases and V 2 bases, and 4 bases lay outside the gene matches. Germline V gene sequence: CDR1 SGDLS, CDR2 YYNGEE. The CDR3 contains 15 residues.

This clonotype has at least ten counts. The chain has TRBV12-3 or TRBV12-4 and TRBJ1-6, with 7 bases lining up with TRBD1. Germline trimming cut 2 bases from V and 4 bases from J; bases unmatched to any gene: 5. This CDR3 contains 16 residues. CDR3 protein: CASSLTGTAYNSPLHF. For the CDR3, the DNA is TGTGCCAGCAGTTTAACCGGGACAGCATATAATTCACCCCTCCACTTT.

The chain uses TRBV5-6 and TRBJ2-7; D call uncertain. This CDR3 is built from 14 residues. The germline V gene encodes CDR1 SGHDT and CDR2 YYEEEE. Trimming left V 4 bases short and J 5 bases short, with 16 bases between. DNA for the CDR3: TGTGCCAGCAGCCTACCCGGGCTAACCAACGAGCAGTACTTC. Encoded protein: CASSLPGLTNEQYF. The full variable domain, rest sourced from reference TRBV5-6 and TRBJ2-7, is DAGVTQSPTHLIKTRGQQVTLRCSPKSGHDTVSWYQQALGQGPQFIFQYYEEEERQRGNFPDRFSGHQFPNYSSELNVNALLLGDSALYLCASSLPGLTNEQYFGPGTRLTVT.

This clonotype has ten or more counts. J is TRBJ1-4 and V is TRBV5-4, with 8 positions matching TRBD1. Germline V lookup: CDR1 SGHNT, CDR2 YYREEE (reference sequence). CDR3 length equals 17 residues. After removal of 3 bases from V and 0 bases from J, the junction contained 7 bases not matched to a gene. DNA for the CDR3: TGTGCCAGCAGCTCGGGGACAGGAAGATCAACTAATGAAAAACTGTTTTTT. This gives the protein CASSSGTGRSTNEKLFF.

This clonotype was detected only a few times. The CDR3 DNA follows: TGTGCCAGCAGGACTTTAGGGCAGATCTATGGCTACACCTTC. As protein: CASRTLGQIYGYTF. The chain has TRBV6-1 and TRBJ1-2, with D unclear. The V end lost 6 bases, the J end lost 4 bases, and 15 bases lay between the germline ends. There are 14 residues in the CDR3. Germline V gene lookup returns CDR1 MNHNS and CDR2 SASEGT.

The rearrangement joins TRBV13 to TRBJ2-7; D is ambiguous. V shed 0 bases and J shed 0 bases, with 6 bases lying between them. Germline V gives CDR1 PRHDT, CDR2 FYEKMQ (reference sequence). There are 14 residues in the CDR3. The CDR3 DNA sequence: TGTGCCAGCAGCTTAGGACGCTTCTCCTACGAGCAGTACTTC. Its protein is CASSLGRFSYEQYF.

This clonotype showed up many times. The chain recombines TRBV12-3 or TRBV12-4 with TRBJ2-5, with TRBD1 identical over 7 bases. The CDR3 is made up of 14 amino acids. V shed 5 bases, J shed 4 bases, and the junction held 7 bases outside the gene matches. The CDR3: CASSRDSTRETQYF. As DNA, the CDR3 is TGTGCCAGCAGTCGGGACAGTACGAGAGAGACCCAGTACTTC.